The rows below give T cell receptor beta chains drawn from one sample of a study of shared clonotypes between healthy human individuals. Sequenced by immunoSEQ multiplex PCR; TCRdb stores in-frame clones only, minus some. The sample holds about 320,000 clones, about nine tenths seen once. Sequencing used memory CD8+ T cells sorted from blood. Every receptor here comes from a man in his late teens or twenties in good health. Both conserved end residues are part of each CDR3. The D gene is left open where the match is weak. Clone size is not always given. Where it is, it says once, few, many or a class for expanded clones.

clone_size j_call v_call cdr3_length d_call cdr3_aa cdr3_nt
NA TRBJ2-2 TRBV5-4 16 NA CASSFMGGPNTGELFF TGTGCCAGCAGCTTCATGGGGGGACCAAACACCGGGGAGCTGTTTTTT
NA TRBJ2-2 TRBV5-6 15 NA CASSSSQGWTGELFF TGTGCCAGCAGCTCTTCTCAGGGATGGACCGGGGAGCTGTTTTTT
NA TRBJ2-5 TRBV5-1 14 NA CASSLSGSQETQYF TGCGCCAGCAGCTTGTCGGGATCTCAAGAGACCCAGTACTTC
NA TRBJ1-4 TRBV4-1 16 TRBD1 CASSPRYGTVYEKLFF TGCGCCAGCAGCCCTCGATACGGGACAGTATATGAAAAACTGTTTTTT
NA TRBJ2-7 TRBV13 12 NA CASSQGWDEQYF TGTGCCAGCAGCCAGGGTTGGGACGAGCAGTACTTC
NA TRBJ1-1 TRBV29-1 13 NA CSVRRGGLAEAFF TGCAGCGTCCGGAGGGGAGGGCTCGCTGAAGCTTTCTTT
NA TRBJ2-3 TRBV11-3 18 TRBD2 CASSLSKGLAGFTDTQYF TGTGCCAGCAGCTTATCGAAGGGACTAGCGGGGTTCACAGATACGCAGTATTTT
few TRBJ2-7 TRBV19 13 NA CASSAGLTYEQYF TGTGCCAGTAGCGCAGGACTAACCTACGAGCAGTACTTC
few TRBJ2-7 TRBV5-1 13 NA CASSDGKSYEQYF TGCGCCAGCAGCGATGGAAAGTCCTACGAGCAGTACTTC
NA TRBJ2-7 TRBV25-1 13 NA CASSGVGSYEQYF TGTGCCAGCAGTGGGGTGGGTTCCTACGAGCAGTACTTC
NA TRBJ2-1 TRBV5-1 11 NA CASSYRDFQFF TGCGCCAGCAGTTATCGGGACTTTCAGTTCTTC
NA TRBJ2-7 TRBV5-6 14 NA CASSHRALTYEQYF TGTGCCAGCAGCCATAGGGCCCTCACCTACGAGCAGTACTTC
NA TRBJ2-5 TRBV12-5 13 NA CASGYGQRETQYF TGTGCTAGTGGTTATGGTCAGAGGGAGACCCAGTACTTC
NA TRBJ2-1 TRBV2 16 NA CASSLIGSNSYNEQFF TGTGCCAGCAGTCTTATAGGGAGTAACTCCTACAATGAGCAGTTCTTC
NA TRBJ1-3 TRBV10-3 17 TRBD1 CAISTPIDRASGNTIYF TGTGCCATCAGTACCCCCATTGACAGGGCGTCTGGAAACACCATATATTTT
NA TRBJ2-2 TRBV6-6 14 NA CASSYRVPTGELFF TGTGCCAGCAGTTACAGGGTCCCCACCGGGGAGCTGTTTTTT
NA TRBJ2-5 TRBV19 13 TRBD1 CASQAGGAETQYF TGTGCCAGCCAAGCAGGGGGTGCAGAGACCCAGTACTTC
NA TRBJ1-2 TRBV29-1 14 TRBD1 CSVEGGTANYGYTF TGCAGCGTGGAGGGTGGGACAGCAAACTATGGCTACACCTTC
NA TRBJ2-7 TRBV29-1 14 TRBD1 CSVDSGTGMIAQYF TGCAGCGTTGACTCCGGGACAGGGATGATTGCGCAGTACTTC
NA TRBJ1-2 TRBV27 13 TRBD1 CASSPGGWYGYTF TGTGCCAGCAGTCCAGGGGGATGGTATGGCTACACCTTC
NA TRBJ1-1 TRBV9 16 TRBD1 CASSIRDSFMGTEAFF TGTGCCAGCAGCATCCGGGACAGTTTTATGGGCACTGAAGCTTTCTTT
NA TRBJ2-1 TRBV4-1 18 NA CASSQLAALWGQYNEQFF TGCGCCAGCAGCCAACTAGCCGCGCTTTGGGGGCAATACAATGAGCAGTTCTTC
NA TRBJ2-7 TRBV6-1 13 NA CASSERAWEEQYF TGTGCCAGCAGTGAAAGGGCCTGGGAAGAGCAGTACTTC
once TRBJ2-3 TRBV4-3 18 TRBD2 CASSLRLAGETFQDTQYF TGCGCCAGCAGCCTCAGACTAGCGGGAGAAACCTTTCAAGATACGCAGTATTTT
NA TRBJ1-1 TRBV4-1 17 NA CASSQSMYQGGGTEAFF TGCGCCAGCAGCCAGTCGATGTACCAGGGCGGGGGCACTGAAGCTTTCTTT
NA TRBJ1-3 TRBV9 15 TRBD1 CASSTRQGLGNTIYF TGTGCCAGCAGCACGAGACAGGGGCTCGGAAACACCATATATTTT
NA TRBJ2-3 TRBV27 13 NA CASSFFFTDTQYF TGTGCCAGCAGTTTCTTCTTCACAGATACGCAGTATTTT
NA TRBJ2-5 TRBV6-5 14 TRBD2 CASSQDTSGETQYF TGTGCCAGCAGTCAAGACACTAGCGGCGAGACCCAGTACTTC
once TRBJ1-1 TRBV28 17 NA CASMEGNLLDWWTEAFF TGTGCCAGCATGGAGGGGAACTTGTTGGATTGGTGGACTGAAGCTTTCTTT
NA TRBJ2-2 TRBV5-6 16 NA CASSLGGAGGTGELFF TGTGCCAGCAGCTTGGGAGGGGCCGGCGGCACCGGGGAGCTGTTTTTT
few TRBJ2-7 TRBV4-3 14 NA CASSQELESYEQYF TGCGCCAGCAGCCAAGAACTAGAGTCCTACGAGCAGTACTTC
NA TRBJ2-7 TRBV7-9 15 TRBD2 CASSPQREGSYEQYF TGTGCCAGCAGCCCCCAGCGGGAGGGGAGCTACGAGCAGTACTTC
NA TRBJ2-1 TRBV10-1 16 TRBD2 CASSEKLAGENNEQFF TGCGCCAGCAGTGAAAAGCTAGCGGGAGAGAACAATGAGCAGTTCTTC
NA TRBJ1-1 TRBV13 14 NA CASSHGEGPLEAFF TGTGCCAGCAGCCATGGAGAGGGGCCACTCGAAGCTTTCTTT
NA TRBJ2-5 TRBV13 14 NA CASSSPSVTGTQYF TGTGCCAGCAGCTCCCCTAGCGTCACGGGGACCCAGTACTTC
once TRBJ2-7 TRBV19 9 NA CARGDEQYF TGTGCCCGTGGTGACGAGCAGTACTTC
NA TRBJ1-6 TRBV27 12 TRBD1 CASGTGLSPLHF TGTGCCAGCGGGACAGGGTTATCACCCCTCCACTTT
NA TRBJ2-7 TRBV6-5 15 TRBD2 CASSGQGAGVDEQYF TGTGCCAGCAGTGGGCAAGGGGCGGGAGTGGATGAGCAGTACTTC
NA TRBJ1-2 TRBV30 13 NA CAWSAQGNYGYTF TGTGCCTGGAGTGCACAGGGTAACTATGGCTACACCTTC
few TRBJ2-7 TRBV7-9 15 TRBD2 CASSREGLGRDEQYF TGTGCCAGCTCGAGGGAGGGGCTGGGACGGGACGAGCAGTACTTC
NA TRBJ2-2 TRBV19 15 TRBD2 CASSMRGSLTGELFF TGTGCCAGTAGTATGCGGGGGAGCCTCACCGGGGAGCTGTTTTTT
NA TRBJ2-3 TRBV11-2 17 TRBD2 CASSPNRLAGSTDTQYF TGTGCCAGCAGCCCTAACCGGCTAGCGGGGAGCACAGATACGCAGTATTTT